This T cell receptor (beta chain) was sequenced during a study of blood T cell repertoires in COVID-19. Study in general: Samples representing acute and convalescent COVID-19 were sourced from the United States, Italy and Spain. In each case, the material was cDNA or gDNA derived from T cells, B-cell-depleted T cells, or PBMCs.

The germline V gene encodes CDR1 MNHNY and CDR2 SVGAGI (reference sequence). The CDR3 is made up of 15 amino acids. V shed 6 bases and J shed 3 bases, with 14 bases lying between them. Per the original data handling: Amplification of reference gene primers provided the estimated nucleated cell counts. The repertoire was sequenced with immunoSEQ multiplex PCR; TCRdb's copy has only in-frame clones and lacks some. Clonal size and the V and J genes are those of that table, whereas D and trimming came from the DNA. Of tens of thousands of clones listed, 75% to 90% are singletons. The gene calls are TRBV6-6 and TRBJ2-2; D gene uncertain. The sample was peripheral blood. This receptor was taken from a man aged 60 to 75 with acute or convalescent COVID-19. CDR3: CASRSSRRDTGELFF. The CDR3 DNA reads as TGTGCCAGCAGGTCGTCTCGCCGGGACACCGGGGAGCTGTTTTTT.